This T cell receptor beta chain was captured by sequencing in a study of post-analysis software for immune sequencing data. Background on the study: Recorded disease courses covered relapsing-remitting, secondary progressive and progressive-relapsing multiple sclerosis. Some patients had no subtype annotation. Study outcomes and limitations: Normalized Chao1 diversity was significantly reduced in patients versus controls. TRBV5-6, TRBV5-1 and TRBV20-1 belonged to a set of a handful of TRBV segments that were more frequent in patients than controls. The authors found that F measure strongly co-clustered same-batch samples.

This clonotype has just a few counts. Its antigen remains unknown. This CDR3 has 13 amino acids. V lost 8 bases and J lost 4; bases outside the gene matches: 8. Germline V lookup: CDR1 ENHRY, CDR2 SYGVKD. Researchers reported that TCR beta cDNA libraries carried unique molecular identifiers. The authors obtained roughly 0.5 million cDNA molecules from roughly 1 to 10 million T cells. TCRdb called the PCR reads again in MiXCR, with one record for every CDR3 protein. Found here are hundreds of thousands of distinct CDR3 sequences, approximately 60% of them singletons; the top ten hold 11%. The sequencing input was blood. This receptor was taken from a girl aged 2 to 9 with multiple sclerosis. The V call is TRBV10-3, the J call TRBJ2-7; 7 bases map to TRBD2. DNA of the CDR3: TGTGCCATCGGTGGGACTACGTTATACGAGCAGTACTTC. Translated: CAIGGTTLYEQYF.